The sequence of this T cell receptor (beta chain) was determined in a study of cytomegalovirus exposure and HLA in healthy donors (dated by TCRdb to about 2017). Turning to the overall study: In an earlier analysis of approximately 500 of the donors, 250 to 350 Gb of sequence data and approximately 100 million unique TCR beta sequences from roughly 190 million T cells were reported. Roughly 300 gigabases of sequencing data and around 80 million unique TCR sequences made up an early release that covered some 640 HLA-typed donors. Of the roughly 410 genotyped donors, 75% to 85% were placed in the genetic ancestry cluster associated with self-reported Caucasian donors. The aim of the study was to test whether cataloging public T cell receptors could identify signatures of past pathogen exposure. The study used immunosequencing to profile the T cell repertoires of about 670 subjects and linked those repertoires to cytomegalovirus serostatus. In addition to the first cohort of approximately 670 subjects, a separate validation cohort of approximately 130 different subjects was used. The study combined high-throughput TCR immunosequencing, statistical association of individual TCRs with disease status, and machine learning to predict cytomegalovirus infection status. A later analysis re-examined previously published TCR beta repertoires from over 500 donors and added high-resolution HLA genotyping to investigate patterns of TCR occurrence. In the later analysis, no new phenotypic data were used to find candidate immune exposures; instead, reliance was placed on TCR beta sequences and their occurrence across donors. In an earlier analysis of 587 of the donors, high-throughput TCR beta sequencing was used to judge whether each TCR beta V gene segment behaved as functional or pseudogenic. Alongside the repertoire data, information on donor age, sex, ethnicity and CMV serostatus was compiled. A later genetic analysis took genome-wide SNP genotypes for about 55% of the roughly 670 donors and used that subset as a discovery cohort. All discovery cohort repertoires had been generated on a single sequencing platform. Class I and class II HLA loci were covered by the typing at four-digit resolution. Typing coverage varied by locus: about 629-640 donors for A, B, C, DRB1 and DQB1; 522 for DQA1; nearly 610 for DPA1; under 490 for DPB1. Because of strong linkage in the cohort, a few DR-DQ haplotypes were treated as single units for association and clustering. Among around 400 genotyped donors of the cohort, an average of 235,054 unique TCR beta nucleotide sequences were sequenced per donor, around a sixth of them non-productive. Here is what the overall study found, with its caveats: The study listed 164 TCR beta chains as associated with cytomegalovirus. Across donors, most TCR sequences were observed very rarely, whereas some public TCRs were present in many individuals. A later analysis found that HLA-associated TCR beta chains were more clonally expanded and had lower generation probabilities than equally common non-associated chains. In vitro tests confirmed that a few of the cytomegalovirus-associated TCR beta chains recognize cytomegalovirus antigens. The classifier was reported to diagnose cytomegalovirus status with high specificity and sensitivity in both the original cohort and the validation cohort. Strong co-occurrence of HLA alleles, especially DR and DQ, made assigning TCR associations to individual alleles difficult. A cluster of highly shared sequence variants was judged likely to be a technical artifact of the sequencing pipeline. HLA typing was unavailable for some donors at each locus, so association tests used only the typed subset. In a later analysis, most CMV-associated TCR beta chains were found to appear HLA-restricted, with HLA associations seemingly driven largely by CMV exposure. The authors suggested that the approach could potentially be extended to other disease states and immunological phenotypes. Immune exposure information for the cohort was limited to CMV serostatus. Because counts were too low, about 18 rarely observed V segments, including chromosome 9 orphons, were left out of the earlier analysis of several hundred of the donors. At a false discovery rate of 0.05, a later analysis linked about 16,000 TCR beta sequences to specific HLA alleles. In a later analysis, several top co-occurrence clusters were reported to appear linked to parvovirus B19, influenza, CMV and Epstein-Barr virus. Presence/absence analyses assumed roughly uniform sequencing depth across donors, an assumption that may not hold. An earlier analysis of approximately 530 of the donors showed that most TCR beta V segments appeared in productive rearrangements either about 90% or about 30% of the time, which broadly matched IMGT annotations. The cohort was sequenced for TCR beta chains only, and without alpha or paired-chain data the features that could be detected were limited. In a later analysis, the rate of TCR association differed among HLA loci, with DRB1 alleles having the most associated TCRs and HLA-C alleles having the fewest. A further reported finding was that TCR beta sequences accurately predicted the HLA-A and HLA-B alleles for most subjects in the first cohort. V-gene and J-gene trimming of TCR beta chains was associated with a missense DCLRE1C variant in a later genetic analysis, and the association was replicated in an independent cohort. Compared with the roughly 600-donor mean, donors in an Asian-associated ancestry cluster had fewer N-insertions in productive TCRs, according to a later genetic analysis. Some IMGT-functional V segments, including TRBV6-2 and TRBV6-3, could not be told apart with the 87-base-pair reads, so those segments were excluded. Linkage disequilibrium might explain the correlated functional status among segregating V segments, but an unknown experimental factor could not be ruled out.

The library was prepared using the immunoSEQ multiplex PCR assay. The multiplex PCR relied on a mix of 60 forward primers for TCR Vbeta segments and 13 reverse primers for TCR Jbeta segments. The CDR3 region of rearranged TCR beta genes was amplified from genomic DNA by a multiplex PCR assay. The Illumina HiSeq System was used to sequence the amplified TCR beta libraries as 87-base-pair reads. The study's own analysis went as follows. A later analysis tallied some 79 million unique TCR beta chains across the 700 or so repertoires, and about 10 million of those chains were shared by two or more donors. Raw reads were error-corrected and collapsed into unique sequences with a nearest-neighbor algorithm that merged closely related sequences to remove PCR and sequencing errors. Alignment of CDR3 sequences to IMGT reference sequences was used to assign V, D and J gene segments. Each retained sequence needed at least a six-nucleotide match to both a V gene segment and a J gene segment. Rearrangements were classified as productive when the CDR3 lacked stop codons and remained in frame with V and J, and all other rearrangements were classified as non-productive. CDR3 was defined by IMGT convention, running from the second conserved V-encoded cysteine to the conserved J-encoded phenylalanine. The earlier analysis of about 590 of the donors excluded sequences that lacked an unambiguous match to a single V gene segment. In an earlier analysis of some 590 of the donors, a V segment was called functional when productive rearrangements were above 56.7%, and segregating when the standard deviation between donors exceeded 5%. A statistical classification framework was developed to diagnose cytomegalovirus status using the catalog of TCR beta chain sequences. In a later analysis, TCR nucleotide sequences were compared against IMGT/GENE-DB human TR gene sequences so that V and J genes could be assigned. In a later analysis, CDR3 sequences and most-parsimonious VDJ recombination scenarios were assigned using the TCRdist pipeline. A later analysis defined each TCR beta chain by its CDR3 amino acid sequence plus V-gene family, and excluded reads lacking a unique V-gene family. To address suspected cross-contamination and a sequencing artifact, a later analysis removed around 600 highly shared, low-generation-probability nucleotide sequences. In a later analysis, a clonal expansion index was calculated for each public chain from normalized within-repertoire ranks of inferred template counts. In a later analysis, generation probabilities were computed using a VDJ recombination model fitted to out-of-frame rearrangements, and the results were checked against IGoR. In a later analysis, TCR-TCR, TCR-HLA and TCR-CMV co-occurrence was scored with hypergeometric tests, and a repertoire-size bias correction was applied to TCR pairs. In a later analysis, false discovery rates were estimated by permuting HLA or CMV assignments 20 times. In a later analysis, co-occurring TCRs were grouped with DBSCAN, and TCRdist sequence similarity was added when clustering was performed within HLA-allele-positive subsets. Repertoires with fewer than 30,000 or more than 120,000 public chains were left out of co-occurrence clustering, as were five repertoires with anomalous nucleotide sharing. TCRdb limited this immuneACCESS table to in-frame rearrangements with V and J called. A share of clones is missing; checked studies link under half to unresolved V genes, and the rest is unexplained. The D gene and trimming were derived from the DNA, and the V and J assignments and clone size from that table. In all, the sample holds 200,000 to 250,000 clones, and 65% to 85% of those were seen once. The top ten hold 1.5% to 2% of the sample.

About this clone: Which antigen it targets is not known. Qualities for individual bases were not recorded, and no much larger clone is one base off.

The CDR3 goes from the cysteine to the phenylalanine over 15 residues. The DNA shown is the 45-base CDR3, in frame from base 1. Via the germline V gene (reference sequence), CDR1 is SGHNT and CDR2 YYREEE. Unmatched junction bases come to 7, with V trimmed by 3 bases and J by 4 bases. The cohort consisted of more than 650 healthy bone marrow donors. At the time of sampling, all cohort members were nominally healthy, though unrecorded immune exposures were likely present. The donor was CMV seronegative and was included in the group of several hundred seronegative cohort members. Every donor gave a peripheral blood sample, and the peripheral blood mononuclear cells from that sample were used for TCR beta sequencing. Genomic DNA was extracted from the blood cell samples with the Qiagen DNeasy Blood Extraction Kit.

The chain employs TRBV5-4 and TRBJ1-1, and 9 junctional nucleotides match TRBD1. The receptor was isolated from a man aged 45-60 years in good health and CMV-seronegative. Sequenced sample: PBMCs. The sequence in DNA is TGTGCCAGCAGCTGGGGGACAGGGCCGGGCACTGAAGCTTTCTTT. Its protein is CASSWGTGPGTEAFF.